The present entry profiles one T cell receptor (beta chain) with its context. As handled by the study authors: Nucleated cell number was recorded as an estimate derived from reference gene primer amplification. The data were produced by immunoSEQ multiplex PCR, yet TCRdb's version contains in-frame clones alone and is incomplete. The V and J calls and clone size are taken from that table; D and trimming were inferred from the DNA. Here the sample spans some 20,000 clones, 85% to 90% being singletons. The data stem from a study of blood T cell repertoires in COVID-19. Turning to the study itself: Sites in the United States, Italy and Spain provided acute and convalescent COVID-19 samples. PBMCs, B-cell-depleted T cells, or T cells were the source of the cDNA or gDNA that made up the material.

Germline CDR1 WNHNN, CDR2 SYGVQD (reference sequence). This CDR3 has 17 residues. The V segment lost 6 bases and the J segment 8 bases; nucleotides outside the gene matches: 18. Sequenced: peripheral blood. The rearrangement uses TRBV10-1 and TRBJ2-4; 8 bases line up with TRBD1. The clonotype originates from a man aged 50 or older with active COVID-19. CDR3 sequence: CASRTGTGYREVYIQYF. For the CDR3, the DNA is TGCGCCAGCAGGACCGGGACAGGATATAGAGAAGTATACATTCAGTACTTC.